This passage covers 2 T cell receptor beta chains from one sample sequenced in a study of beta chain features in type 1 diabetes. Of the isolated RNA, all was reverse transcribed, and so the sequenced material was expressed TCRB transcripts. Produced via immunoSEQ multiplex PCR; TCRdb's table is partial and in-frame only. This sample has about 340,000 clones, with around 7.6% found just once. Input material: central memory CD4+ T cells from blood. The receptors derive from a woman aged 18-29 years in good health.

Notes on this clone: Other DNA sequences from this sample encode an identical CDR3 as well. The chain links TRBV7-8 to TRBJ2-5; D is unresolved. V was clipped by 1 base and J by 0 bases, with 6 bases between them. The CDR3 contains 14 residues. Germline assignment: CDR1 SGHVS and CDR2 FQNEAQ. CDR3 protein: CASSLGSNQETQYF. The CDR3 bases are TGTGCCAGCAGCTTAGGTTCGAACCAAGAGACCCAGTACTTC.

This chain joins TRBV19 and TRBJ2-7; possible D gene TRBD1, 6 bases. From germline, CDR1 is LNHDA and CDR2 SQIVND (reference sequence). The CDR3 length is 11 residues. V shed 8 bases and J shed 5 bases, with 10 bases lying between them. For the CDR3, the DNA is TGTGCCAGTGGCAGGGGTCACGAGCAGTACTTC. Amino acids: CASGRGHEQYF.